Below are 5 T cell receptor beta chains sequenced from a single sample in a study of T cell responses to AZD1222 COVID-19 vaccine. Method: immunoSEQ multiplex PCR; TCRdb's copy keeps in-frame clones and lacks some. Among about 120,000 clones listed, 85% to 90% were seen once. The source was peripheral blood, collected on day 0 of AZD1222 vaccination. The receptors derive from an adult in good health.

V usage is TRBV2 and J usage is TRBJ2-7, with TRBD2 matching over 10 bases. CDR1 SNHLY and CDR2 FYNNEI come from the germline V gene. V shed 6 bases, J shed 3 bases, and the junction held 26 bases outside the gene matches. This CDR3 comprises 21 residues. The CDR3 region has the DNA TGTGCCAGCAGGCCCGGGACAGGAGCGGGAGGGCCCCAGTTTCACGACTACGAGCAGTACTTC. This codes for CASRPGTGAGGPQFHDYEQYF.

V and J are TRBV7-9 and TRBJ1-3; D uncertain. The germline CDR1 and CDR2 sequences are SEHNR and FQNEAQ (reference sequence). The CDR3 has 17 amino acids. The V and J ends lost 4 bases and 0 bases respectively, with 16 bases between them. Here the CDR3 reads CASSSGRNWNSGNTIYF. The CDR3 DNA reads as TGTGCCAGCAGCTCCGGACGGAATTGGAACTCTGGAAACACCATATATTTT.

This chain uses TRBV7-9 with TRBJ2-3; TRBD2 agrees at 9 bases. Per the germline V gene, CDR1 is SEHNR and CDR2 is FQNEAQ (reference sequence). The CDR3 is 17 residues long. V lost 2 bases to trimming and J lost 2 bases; unmatched junction nucleotides: 8. The CDR3 region has the DNA TGTGCCAGCAGCTTAAATTTGGTAGCGGGGGTCACAGATACGCAGTATTTT. As protein: CASSLNLVAGVTDTQYF. The full variable domain, its missing parts supplied by reference TRBV7-9 and TRBJ2-3, is DTGVSQNPRHKITKRGQNVTFRCDPISEHNRLYWYRQTLGQGPEFLTYFQNEAQLEKSRLLSDRFSAERPKGSFSTLEIQRTEQGDSAMYLCASSLNLVAGVTDTQYFGPGTRLTVL.

The chain carries TRBV30 and TRBJ1-3; D might be TRBD1 (5 bases). CDR1 and CDR2 from the germline V gene are GTSNPN and SVGIG (reference sequence). V was pared by 0 bases and J by 4 bases, with 10 bases between. The CDR3 totals 14 residues. CDR3 DNA sequence: TGTGCCTGGAGTGTTAGGGGCTCCGGAAACACCATATATTTT. It translates to CAWSVRGSGNTIYF.

The chain carries TRBV5-4 and TRBJ1-4, with D possibly being TRBD1 (5 bases). Germline-derived CDR1 and CDR2 are SGHNT and YYREEE (reference sequence). This CDR3 spans 15 amino acids. V dropped 4 bases and J dropped 16 bases, with 26 bases sitting between them. CDR3 amino acids: CASSPLTGPQGVKFF. CDR3 bases: TGTGCCAGCAGCCCCTTAACCGGGCCGCAAGGGGTAAAGTTTTTT.